A single T cell receptor beta chain is shown here with its context. Looked up from germline, CDR1 is MNHEY and CDR2 is SVGAGI. This CDR3 has 13 amino acids. The V and J ends lost 4 bases and 2 bases respectively, with 8 bases between them. TCRdb's copy holds only in-frame clones and misses some; the assay was immunoSEQ multiplex PCR. The profile shows about 61,000 clones, 80% to 90% of them singletons. This specimen comes from a study of T cell changes during pregnancy in multiple sclerosis. Sequencing used peripheral blood, obtained in the first trimester of pregnancy. The V call is TRBV6-5, the J call TRBJ2-5; maybe TRBD1 (5 bases). This receptor was identified in a female donor in good health, enrolled as a control in a pregnancy study. CDR3 protein: CASSSQVQETQYF. DNA for the CDR3: TGTGCCAGCAGTTCACAGGTTCAAGAGACCCAGTACTTC.